The 17 T cell receptor beta chains below were found in one sample sequenced in a study of blood T cells in healthy people across ages. Through a sample-barcoded 5' primer and a J-beta primer mix, a second PCR was run for roughly 7 to 11 cycles. Using its own MiXCR run on the 5' RACE reads, TCRdb lists one record per CDR3 protein. The sample lists over a million distinct CDR3 sequences, more than 40% seen once, with over 15% in the top ten. Sequencing used blood. All receptors come from a woman aged 55-70 years in good health.

With regard to this clonotype: This sequence may be a read error, since a much larger clone differs from it by one base. V and J are TRBV3-1 and TRBJ2-6; D is ambiguous. The CDR3 has 15 residues. Trimming removed 3 bases from V and 3 bases from J, with 9 bases in between. Germline CDR1 LGHDT, CDR2 YNNKEL (reference sequence). The CDR3 reads CASSHGSVGANVLTF. The CDR3, as DNA: TGTGCCAGCAGCCATGGATCTGTTGGGGCCAACGTCCTGACTTTC.

This clonotype was seen once. This chain connects TRBV2 to TRBJ1-5, with 7 bases matching TRBD1. The CDR3 loop spans 14 amino acids. V trimming: 3 bases; J trimming: 6 bases; junction bases outside the gene matches: 5. In germline, CDR1 is SNHLY, CDR2 FYNNEI. The CDR3 sequence: CASSDGGQTQPQHF. DNA for the CDR3: TGTGCCAGCAGTGACGGGGGACAGACTCAGCCCCAGCATTTT. Drawing the rest from reference TRBV2 and TRBJ1-5, the complete variable domain is EPEVTQTPSHQVTQMGQEVILRCVPISNHLYFYWYRQILGQKVEFLVSFYNNEISEKSEIFDDQFSVERPDGSNFTLKIRSTKLEDSAMYFCASSDGGQTQPQHFGDGTRLSIL.

V usage is TRBV7-2 and J usage is TRBJ2-7; D gene unclear. The end of the DNA fits TRBJ2-5 better, so the J call may be wrong. The CDR3 is 13 residues long. From germline, CDR1 is SGHTA and CDR2 FQGNSA. As DNA, the CDR3 is TGTGCCAGCAGCGTAACCCCGTCAGAGACCCAGTACTTC. Translation gives CASSVTPSETQYF.

The genes are TRBV19 and TRBJ2-5; D perhaps matches TRBD1 (6 bases). This CDR3 is 14 amino acids long. V was pared by 4 bases and J by 7 bases, with 16 bases between. Germline values: CDR1 LNHDA, CDR2 SQIVND (reference sequence). CDR3 residues: CASSTGAATGTQYF. Here the CDR3 DNA reads TGTGCCAGTAGTACAGGGGCCGCCACAGGGACCCAGTACTTC.

This clonotype was seen just once. A read error may explain this, as a much larger clone is one base away. The rearrangement joins TRBV5-1 to TRBJ2-7; TRBD2 might be the D (6 bases). In germline, CDR1 is SGHRS, CDR2 YFSETQ. V gave up 5 bases and J gave up 3 bases, with 15 bases separating them. The CDR3 sequence is 14 residues long. The CDR3 DNA reads as TGCGCCAGCAGTGGTCTACTAGCAGACTACGAGCAGTACTTC. Protein sequence: CASSGLLADYEQYF.

The V gene is TRBV5-1, the J gene TRBJ1-2; D not certain. The germline CDR1 and CDR2 sequences are SGHRS and YFSETQ. The CDR3 runs to 13 residues. V lost 4 bases to trimming and J lost 2 bases, with 9 bases between them. CDR3 amino acids: CASSPAQNYGYTF. Written as DNA, the CDR3 is TGCGCCAGCAGCCCAGCACAGAACTATGGCTACACCTTC.

This clonotype was seen only a few times. A single base separates this from a much larger clone, so it may be a read error. The chain combines TRBV27 with TRBJ1-2; D is unclear. V lost 2 bases and J lost 3, with 10 bases in between. CDR3 size: 14 residues. Germline lookup yields CDR1 MNHEY and CDR2 SMNVEV (reference sequence). Here the CDR3 DNA reads TGTGCCAGCAGTTTAAAGGGCGGAGACTATGGCTACACCTTC. This codes for CASSLKGGDYGYTF.

This chain connects TRBV29-1 to TRBJ1-5, with D unclear. Germline V gives CDR1 SQVTM, CDR2 ANQGSEA. Trimming took 6 bases from V and 5 from J, leaving 11 bases between them. This CDR3 spans 12 amino acids. The CDR3 sequence is CSVGSLDQPQHF. The CDR3 DNA follows: TGCAGCGTAGGTTCCCTGGATCAGCCCCAGCATTTT.

There are many counts of this clonotype. The chain is built from TRBV7-2 and TRBJ2-6; 9 bases match TRBD1. The germline gives CDR1 SGHTA, CDR2 FQGNSA. The CDR3 extends over 17 amino acids. V gave up 1 base and J gave up 0 bases; unmatched junction bases: 1. The CDR3 DNA sequence: TGTGCCAGCAGCTTAGTGGGACAGGGCTCTGGGGCCAACGTCCTGACTTTC. Protein: CASSLVGQGSGANVLTF.

As regards this clonotype: A much larger clone is a single base away; this may be a read error. The chain is built from TRBV5-1 and TRBJ2-1; a possible D gene is TRBD1 (6 bases). Trimming stripped 3 bases from V and 10 bases from J, with 17 bases between. Looked up from germline, CDR1 is SGHRS and CDR2 is YFSETQ. This CDR3 spans 14 amino acids. The CDR3 sequence: CASSSDRFPYEQFF. Written as DNA, the CDR3 is TGCGCCAGCAGCTCCGACAGGTTCCCCTACGAGCAGTTCTTC. Variable domain in full (rest from reference TRBV5-1 and TRBJ2-1): KAGVTQTPRYLIKTRGQQVTLSCSPISGHRSVSWYQQTPGQGLQFLFEYFSETQRNKGNFPGRFSGRQFSNSRSEMNVSTLELGDSALYLCASSSDRFPYEQFFGPGTRLTVL.

J is TRBJ2-2 and V is TRBV5-5; D remains unclear. CDR1 and CDR2 from the germline V gene are SGHKS and YYEKEE (reference sequence). CDR3 length equals 14 residues. V dropped 5 bases and J dropped 0 bases, with 8 bases sitting between them. The CDR3 spells CASRLSTNTGELFF. The CDR3 bases are TGTGCCAGCAGGCTTTCCACGAACACCGGGGAGCTGTTTTTT.

The chain links TRBV5-1 to TRBJ2-5; D uncertain. V shed 1 base and J shed 11 bases, with 21 bases lying between them. This CDR3 region has 15 residues. The germline CDR1 and CDR2 sequences are SGHRS and YFSETQ. The chain's CDR3 is CASSLTPLDNNEQYF. The CDR3 coding sequence is TGCGCCAGCAGCTTGACTCCGCTTGACAACAATGAGCAGTACTTC.

The genes are TRBV9 and TRBJ2-4, with 7 bases identical to TRBD2. Trimming removed 2 bases from V and 7 bases from J; junction bases left unmatched: 3. CDR1 and CDR2 (germline): SGDLS, YYNGEE. The CDR3 runs 13 residues. The DNA of the CDR3 is TGTGCCAGCAGCGTGGGGACTAAGAACATTCAGTACTTC. This sequence encodes CASSVGTKNIQYF.

This chain uses TRBV6-5 with TRBJ2-5; D call uncertain. The CDR3 is 8 residues long. The ends were cut back, 8 bases at V and 13 bases at J, with 8 bases in the middle. The germline V gene has CDR1 MNHEY and CDR2 SVGAGI. CDR3 sequence reads: CASSRPYF. In DNA form, the CDR3 reads TGTGCCAGCTCCCGCCCGTACTTC.

This chain connects TRBV25-1 to TRBJ1-2, with D perhaps TRBD1 (5 bases). The V end lost 8 bases, the J end lost 4 bases, and 14 bases lay between the germline ends. CDR1 is MGHDK and CDR2 is SYGVNS in the germline V gene. The CDR3 is 13 amino acids. The CDR3 loop is CASVDSSGYGYTF. The CDR3 DNA follows: TGTGCCAGCGTCGACAGCTCCGGCTATGGCTACACCTTC.

The rearrangement uses TRBV11-2 and TRBJ1-1, with unresolved D. The CDR3 has 15 residues. The germline CDR1 and CDR2 sequences are SGHAT and FQNNGV. Trimming took off 0 bases at V and 0 bases at J, with 8 bases between the two ends. This CDR3 is CASSLEPRVNTEAFF. The CDR3 DNA sequence: TGTGCCAGCAGCTTAGAGCCTCGGGTGAACACTGAAGCTTTCTTT.

Comments on this clonotype: One junction end disagrees with the germline gene, perhaps due to a read error. This chain connects TRBV29-1 to TRBJ2-7; TRBD1 matches 7 bases. The CDR3 covers 13 residues. CDR1 is SQVTM and CDR2 is ANQGSEA in the germline V gene. As DNA, the CDR3 is TGCGGCGTCCGAGACCAGGGGGCCTACGAGCAGTACTTC. Amino acids: CGVRDQGAYEQYF.